One and the same sample provided the 27 T cell receptor beta chains below, sequenced in a study of OX40 agonist ivuxolimab in advanced cancers. Library preparation used the immunoSEQ multiplex PCR assay. TCRdb retrieved this table from immuneACCESS and kept in-frame rearrangements only. Not all clones are present; in checked studies, unresolved V genes account for under half, and no reason is known for the remainder. For this sample the table gives approximately 82,000 clones, of which around 84% were detected only once. The ten largest clones represent 5.5% to 7% of the sample. Sequenced here: CD4+ or CD8+ T cells sorted from blood, sampled in a trial of the OX40 agonist ivuxolimab. The receptors shown here come from an adult with an advanced solid tumor such as melanoma, head and neck, liver or kidney cancer.

The V call is TRBV10-3, the J call TRBJ2-5; 8 bases are shared with TRBD2. With V trimmed by 0 bases and J by 2 bases, 8 bases remained unmatched. Germline V gene lookup returns CDR1 ENHRY and CDR2 SYGVKD. This CDR3 is built from 17 residues. The CDR3 protein is CAISESMGAGAQETQYF. CDR3 bases: TGTGCCATCAGTGAGTCGATGGGAGCGGGGGCGCAAGAGACCCAGTACTTC.

The chain employs TRBV6-5 and TRBJ1-1, with D possibly being TRBD1 (6 bases). Germline loops: CDR1 MNHEY, CDR2 SVGAGI. This CDR3 comprises 15 residues. V was cut by 6 bases and J by 4 bases, with 18 bases left in between. This CDR3 is CASSQGLGGVTEAFF. CDR3 coding DNA: TGTGCCAGCAGCCAAGGCCTTGGGGGCGTCACTGAAGCTTTCTTT.

The chain is built from TRBV5-6 and TRBJ2-5; TRBD2 matches at 12 bases. The end of the DNA fits TRBJ2-7 better, so the J call may be wrong. CDR3 length equals 16 residues. CDR1 is SGHDT and CDR2 is YYEEEE in the germline V gene. This CDR3 is CASSGTSGWLGYEQYF. CDR3 nucleotide sequence: TGTGCCAGCAGCGGGACTAGCGGGTGGTTGGGGTACGAGCAGTACTTC.

The V call is TRBV11-1, the J call TRBJ2-4, with TRBD1 as a possible D gene (5 bases). This CDR3 spans 15 amino acids. V lost 6 bases, J lost 3 bases, and 15 bases lay in between. CDR1 and CDR2 from the germline V gene are SGHAT and FQDESV (reference sequence). The CDR3: CASSPVGQYKNIQYF. CDR3 sequence (DNA): TGTGCCAGCAGTCCTGTGGGGCAGTACAAAAACATTCAGTACTTC.

V usage is TRBV10-3 and J usage is TRBJ1-2; D unclear. Germline V gene data show CDR1 as ENHRY and CDR2 as SYGVKD. Trimming pared 2 bases from V and 8 bases from J, leaving 6 bases between. CDR3 length: 11 amino acids. CDR3 residues: CAISESRGYTF. Written as DNA, the CDR3 is TGTGCCATCAGTGAGAGTCGGGGCTACACCTTC.

This clone has a single count. This chain uses TRBV27 with TRBJ1-5; D gene unclear. V lost 6 bases and J lost 0, with 9 bases in between. This CDR3 has 14 amino acids. Germline CDR1 MNHEY, CDR2 SMNVEV (reference sequence). CDR3: CASSPLDSNQPQHF. The CDR3 DNA follows: TGTGCCAGCAGCCCTTTAGATAGCAATCAGCCCCAGCATTTT.

The chain links TRBV5-1 to TRBJ1-1; no clear D. Germline loops: CDR1 SGHRS, CDR2 YFSETQ. The CDR3 consists of 16 residues. Trimming removed 0 bases at V and 1 base at J, with 13 bases between. The DNA for the CDR3 is TGCGCCAGCAGCTTGGCCAGAGGCGGACGGAACACTGAAGCTTTCTTT. It codes for CASSLARGGRNTEAFF.

The rearrangement joins TRBV5-1 to TRBJ2-1; 13 bases line up with TRBD2. Germline loops: CDR1 SGHRS, CDR2 YFSETQ. This CDR3 is built from 16 residues. V shed 5 bases and J 4 bases; nucleotides not matched to a gene: 6. As DNA, the CDR3 is TGCGCCAGCAGGCCATGGACTAGCGGGGGATACAATGAGCAGTTCTTC. Protein product: CASRPWTSGGYNEQFF. Based on the CDR3 plus reference TRBV5-1 and TRBJ2-1, the full variable domain is KAGVTQTPRYLIKTRGQQVTLSCSPISGHRSVSWYQQTPGQGLQFLFEYFSETQRNKGNFPGRFSGRQFSNSRSEMNVSTLELGDSALYLCASRPWTSGGYNEQFFGPGTRLTVL.

The chain uses TRBV11-3 and TRBJ1-1; D not resolved. Trimming removed 5 bases at V and 4 bases at J, with 11 bases between. CDR3 length: 13 amino acids. Germline values: CDR1 SGHNT, CDR2 YENEEA. The CDR3 region is CASSQTGVTEAFF. CDR3 coding DNA: TGTGCCAGCAGCCAAACCGGCGTCACTGAAGCTTTCTTT.

The CDR3 loop is CASSLGDGDYGYTF. The DNA for the CDR3 is TGTGCCAGCAGCTTAGGGGACGGGGACTATGGCTACACCTTC. The gene calls are TRBV7-9 and TRBJ1-2; D may be TRBD1 (5 bases). The CDR3 covers 14 residues. Germline CDR1 and CDR2: SEHNR and FQNEAQ (reference sequence). Trimming cost V 1 base and J 3 bases, with 9 bases left between them.

The V gene is TRBV6-5, the J gene TRBJ2-3, with D possibly being TRBD1 (6 bases). This CDR3 contains 12 residues. The V gene's germline CDR1 is MNHEY and CDR2 SVGAGI. V was clipped by 6 bases and J by 9 bases, with 13 bases between them. The CDR3 reads CASRSGQSTQYF. The CDR3 bases are TGTGCCAGCAGATCTGGACAGTCGACGCAGTATTTT.

The gene calls are TRBV10-3 and TRBJ2-5, with 10 bases lining up with TRBD1. J was trimmed by 5 bases and V by 3 bases; bases with no gene match: 6. Germline V gene data show CDR1 as ENHRY and CDR2 as SYGVKD. The CDR3 has 15 residues. This chain's CDR3 is CAISEGTGVGETQYF. In DNA, the CDR3 is TGTGCCATCAGTGAAGGGACAGGGGTTGGGGAGACCCAGTACTTC.

As concerns this clone: A junction boundary mismatches the germline segment, possibly from a read error. The rearrangement links TRBV7-7 to TRBJ2-1, with D possibly being TRBD1 (7 bases). Looked up from germline, CDR1 is SSHAT and CDR2 is FNYEAQ (reference sequence). The CDR3 contains 16 residues. In DNA, the CDR3 is TGTGCTAGCAGCTTAGAGGGTCCAGGGGGGTACAATGAGCAGTTCTTC. Its translation: CASSLEGPGGYNEQFF.

This sequence joins TRBV7-9 and TRBJ1-1, with TRBD1 as a possible D gene (5 bases). The CDR3 totals 13 residues. In germline, CDR1 is SEHNR, CDR2 FQNEAQ (reference sequence). Trimming took off 3 bases at V and 4 bases at J, with 9 bases between the two ends. Here the CDR3 DNA reads TGTGCCAGCAGCTTTCAGGGCGGCACTGAAGCTTTCTTT. Protein: CASSFQGGTEAFF.

The J gene is TRBJ1-1, the V gene TRBV6-6, with D perhaps matching TRBD1 (6 bases). The CDR3 runs to 13 residues. CDR1 MNHNY and CDR2 SVGAGI come from the germline V gene (reference sequence). V was cut by 7 bases and J by 7 bases, with 16 bases left in between. CDR3 nucleotides: TGTGCCAGCACTTTAGGGGGTTTTGGTGAAGCTTTCTTT. Encoded protein: CASTLGGFGEAFF.

This chain joins TRBV7-9 and TRBJ1-4; no firm D call. Trimming stripped 5 bases from V and 0 bases from J, with 10 bases between. The germline V gene has CDR1 SEHNR and CDR2 FQNEAQ (reference sequence). CDR3 length equals 15 residues. CDR3 in amino acids: CASSLLTSTNEKLFF. DNA for the CDR3: TGTGCCAGCAGCCTTCTCACCTCAACTAATGAAAAACTGTTTTTT. The whole variable domain, remainder taken from reference TRBV7-9 and TRBJ1-4, is DTGVSQNPRHKITKRGQNVTFRCDPISEHNRLYWYRQTLGQGPEFLTYFQNEAQLEKSRLLSDRFSAERPKGSFSTLEIQRTEQGDSAMYLCASSLLTSTNEKLFFGSGTQLSVL.

This clone showed up just once. The V call is TRBV5-6, the J call TRBJ1-4, with 9 nucleotides matching TRBD1. The CDR3 spans 17 residues. CDR1 is SGHDT, CDR2 YYEEEE, per germline. V trimming: 4 bases; J trimming: 7 bases; junction bases outside the gene matches: 14. The CDR3 DNA follows: TGTGCCAGCAGCCGGTTCTTTAAGGACAGGGGACGTGAAAAACTGTTTTTT. This gives the protein CASSRFFKDRGREKLFF. Filled out from reference TRBV5-6 and TRBJ1-4, the complete variable domain reads DAGVTQSPTHLIKTRGQQVTLRCSPKSGHDTVSWYQQALGQGPQFIFQYYEEEERQRGNFPDRFSGHQFPNYSSELNVNALLLGDSALYLCASSRFFKDRGREKLFFGSGTQLSVL.

The V and J genes are TRBV11-3 and TRBJ1-1, with TRBD1 matching 8 bases. CDR1 and CDR2 from the germline V gene are SGHNT and YENEEA. This CDR3 spans 15 amino acids. Trimming took 5 bases from V and 1 from J; bases not matched to a gene: 6. The CDR3 bases are TGTGCCAGCAGCCCCCGGGACAGGAGGAACACTGAAGCTTTCTTT. It codes for CASSPRDRRNTEAFF.

This rearrangement joins TRBV7-8 to TRBJ2-4; 10 nucleotides agree with TRBD1. Germline V gene data show CDR1 as SGHVS and CDR2 as FQNEAQ. V lost 5 bases and J lost 1; bases outside the gene matches: 5. The CDR3 length is 16 residues. CDR3 in DNA: TGTGCCAGCAGCCCGACAGGGGGCAGTGCCAAAAACATTCAGTACTTC. Its protein is CASSPTGGSAKNIQYF.

This clone was observed a few times. At one of its ends the junction is not consistent with the germline gene, which may arise from a read error. This chain uses TRBV5-1 with TRBJ2-5; 13 bases line up with TRBD2. The CDR3 extends over 15 amino acids. Germline V gives CDR1 SGHRS, CDR2 YFSETQ. The CDR3 here is CASSLDGLAGEAQYF. In DNA form, the CDR3 reads TGCGCCAGCAGCTTGGACGGACTAGCGGGAGAGGCCCAGTACTTC.

The chain couples TRBV7-2 to TRBJ1-2; tentatively, D is TRBD1 (5 bases). The CDR3 is 13 amino acids. Germline V gives CDR1 SGHTA, CDR2 FQGNSA. Trimming took off 5 bases at V and 4 bases at J, with 11 bases between the two ends. The CDR3 is CASSPTGSYGYTF. CDR3 in DNA: TGTGCCAGCAGCCCCACAGGATCCTATGGCTACACCTTC.

The chain has TRBV13 and TRBJ2-1, with 8 bases aligning to TRBD2. The germline V gene encodes CDR1 PRHDT and CDR2 FYEKMQ (reference sequence). The CDR3 has 20 amino acids. J was trimmed by 7 bases and V by 4 bases; bases with no gene match: 24. The CDR3 reads CASSSKTGGAGSEDVNEQFF. In nucleotides, the CDR3 is TGTGCCAGCAGCTCAAAGACCGGGGGGGCCGGATCAGAAGATGTTAATGAGCAGTTCTTC. Complete variable domain (other parts from reference TRBV13 and TRBJ2-1): AAGVIQSPRHLIKEKRETATLKCYPIPRHDTVYWYQQGPGQDPQFLISFYEKMQSDKGSIPDRFSAQQFSDYHSELNMSSLELGDSALYFCASSSKTGGAGSEDVNEQFFGPGTRLTVL.

V usage is TRBV2 and J usage is TRBJ2-3; 9 bases are a match to TRBD1. The V and J ends lost 7 bases and 3 bases, in that order; junction bases with no gene match: 8. Germline lookup yields CDR1 SNHLY and CDR2 FYNNEI. The CDR3 has 15 residues. Here the CDR3 reads CASTIQGAMTDTQYF. DNA of the CDR3: TGTGCCAGCACCATACAGGGGGCTATGACAGATACGCAGTATTTT.

The V gene is TRBV4-2, the J gene TRBJ2-4; the D gene is possibly TRBD1 (6 bases). Germline CDR1 LGHNA, CDR2 YNFKEQ. Trimming removed 4 bases from V and 5 bases from J, with 15 bases in between. The CDR3 is made up of 15 amino acids. The CDR3 is CASSRPQGTQNIQYF. The CDR3 nucleotides are TGTGCCAGCAGCCGTCCCCAGGGGACCCAAAACATTCAGTACTTC.

The chain employs TRBV5-4 and TRBJ2-1; TRBD2 is a possible D gene (5 bases). Germline values: CDR1 SGHNT, CDR2 YYREEE (reference sequence). This CDR3 has 13 residues. Trimming took 4 bases from V and 7 from J, leaving 12 bases between them. The CDR3 loop is CASSRDSGNEQFF. In nucleotides, the CDR3 is TGTGCCAGCAGCCGCGACTCGGGGAATGAGCAGTTCTTC.

The CDR3 DNA reads as TGTGCCAGCAGCAAAGTAGACAGCACAGATACGCAGTATTTT. This codes for CASSKVDSTDTQYF. The rearrangement links TRBV21-1 to TRBJ2-3. TRBV21-1 has pseudogene status. The CDR3 sequence is 14 residues long.

The CDR3 sequence is CAWSVGLGGANVLTF. CDR3 nucleotide sequence: TGTGCCTGGAGTGTAGGGCTTGGAGGGGCCAACGTCCTGACTTTC. The chain employs TRBV30 and TRBJ2-6; D gene ambiguous. The CDR3 consists of 15 residues. The V and J ends lost 0 bases and 4 bases respectively, with 10 bases between them. Germline lookup yields CDR1 GTSNPN and CDR2 SVGIG (reference sequence). Variable domain in full (rest from reference TRBV30 and TRBJ2-6): SQTIHQWPATLVQPVGSPLSLECTVEGTSNPNLYWYRQAAGRGLQLLFYSVGIGQISSEVPQNLSASRPQDRQFILSSKKLLLSDSGFYLCAWSVGLGGANVLTFGAGSRLTVL.